The text below deals with one TCR beta chain. The source of the sample is a study of blood T cell repertoires in COVID-19. Study context: Samples of COVID-19 (acute and convalescent) were obtained from the United States, Italy and Spain.

Under the authors' procedure: Cell counts per sample came from amplifying reference gene primers. Repertoires were generated with immunoSEQ multiplex PCR, while TCRdb's copy carries only in-frame clones and drops some. V and J calls plus clone size are reproduced from that table; the DNA served to infer D and trimming. The data contain 300,000 or so clones, over 75% of them seen just once; the ten biggest clones take up 1%. Allocation to cohorts depended on clinical history reported by the participants. Recovered participants had two consecutive negative NP/OP PCR tests, healthcare professional clearance, or symptom resolution. Input material: PBMCs or T cells enriched from blood (not recorded which). The receptor comes from a woman aged 25 to 39 who had recovered from COVID-19.

The CDR3 here is CASSEHLQNEKLFF. In DNA form, the CDR3 reads TGTGCCAGCAGTGAACATCTCCAGAATGAAAAACTGTTTTTT. J is TRBJ1-4 and V is TRBV6-1; D ambiguous. The CDR3 has 14 amino acids. Germline V gene lookup returns CDR1 MNHNS and CDR2 SASEGT. V gave up 2 bases and J gave up 5 bases, with 9 bases separating them.